The 28 T cell receptor beta chains presented below share a single source sample, sequenced in a study of cytomegalovirus exposure and HLA in healthy donors (TCRdb year 2017). The library was built by means of the immunoSEQ multiplex PCR assay. For the multiplex PCR, a mixture combining 60 forward primers for TCR Vbeta segments and 13 reverse primers for TCR Jbeta segments was used. The immuneACCESS repertoire file appears here via TCRdb, limited to in-frame rearrangements. These files lack a portion of the clones; in checked studies, under half of the deficit traces to unresolved V genes, and the cause of the others is not known. The sample includes about 270,000 clones, with under 80% observed a single time. The ten largest clones take up approximately 2.3% of the sample. The sequenced sample consisted of PBMCs. Receptor source: a female donor in good health and CMV-seronegative.

The genes are TRBV27 and TRBJ2-7; 7 positions match TRBD1. The CDR3 has 15 amino acids. Trimming took 3 bases from V and 3 from J; bases not matched to a gene: 8. Germline V gene sequence: CDR1 MNHEY, CDR2 SMNVEV (reference sequence). DNA of the CDR3: TGTGCCAGCAGTTTTTCGGGGACAGCCAGCTACGAGCAGTACTTC. Residues: CASSFSGTASYEQYF.

This chain links TRBV28 with TRBJ2-7; TRBD2 aligns across 11 bases. Trimming removed 6 bases from V and 2 bases from J; junction bases left unmatched: 6. The V gene's germline CDR1 is MDHEN and CDR2 SYDVKM. The CDR3 has 15 amino acids. CDR3 sequence (DNA): TGTGCCAGCAGAGGGACTAGCGGATATACCTACGAGCAGTACTTC. It specifies CASRGTSGYTYEQYF. Looking up the rest from reference TRBV28 and TRBJ2-7 gives the full variable domain: DVKVTQSSRYLVKRTGEKVFLECVQDMDHENMFWYRQDPGLGLRLIYFSYDVKMKEKGDIPEGYSVSREKKERFSLILESASTNQTSMYLCASRGTSGYTYEQYFGPGTRLTVT.

This sequence joins TRBV28 and TRBJ1-4; 8 nucleotides match TRBD1. The V gene's germline CDR1 is MDHEN and CDR2 SYDVKM. V shed 3 bases, J shed 7 bases, and the junction held 7 bases outside the gene matches. This CDR3 is built from 15 residues. CDR3 DNA: TGTGCCAGCAGTTTGGCCGCCGGGACAGGTGAAAAACTGTTTTTT. Its protein product is CASSLAAGTGEKLFF.

This chain links TRBV28 with TRBJ1-1; a possible D gene is TRBD1 (5 bases). This CDR3 is built from 15 residues. V gave up 4 bases and J gave up 3 bases, with 15 bases separating them. Germline CDR1 and CDR2: MDHEN and SYDVKM. Here the CDR3 DNA reads TGTGCCAGCAGTTCCCTTGACAGTAGATACACTGAAGCTTTCTTT. Protein sequence: CASSSLDSRYTEAFF.

The chain carries TRBV5-1 and TRBJ2-3; tentatively, D is TRBD2 (5 bases). Germline CDR1 and CDR2: SGHRS and YFSETQ. V shed 2 bases and J shed 4 bases, with 5 bases lying between them. This CDR3 region has 12 residues. CDR3 nucleotides: TGCGCCAGCAGCTTTAGCGCAGATACGCAGTATTTT. This codes for CASSFSADTQYF.

The rearrangement uses TRBV7-9 and TRBJ1-4; D is undetermined. The V gene lost 0 bases and the J gene lost 7 bases, with 21 bases spanning the gap. This CDR3 region has 18 residues. Germline-derived CDR1 and CDR2 are SEHNR and FQNEAQ (reference sequence). The CDR3 loop is CASSLASLSGSGREKLFF. CDR3 DNA sequence: TGTGCCAGCAGCTTAGCGTCCCTTTCCGGCTCGGGTCGTGAAAAACTGTTTTTT.

V gene TRBV7-8 combines with J gene TRBJ2-5, with D possibly matching TRBD1 (5 bases). The DNA end is a closer match to TRBJ2-7, so the J assignment may be wrong. This CDR3 spans 13 amino acids. In germline, CDR1 is SGHVS, CDR2 FQNEAQ. DNA for the CDR3: TGTGCCAGCAGCCGAAGGGGCCATTACGAGCAGTACTTC. Translating it yields CASSRRGHYEQYF.

The V and J genes are TRBV5-1 and TRBJ2-2; 11 bases line up with TRBD2. The V gene end was trimmed by 9 bases and the J gene end by 5 bases; junction bases not matched to a gene: 15. Germline values: CDR1 SGHRS, CDR2 YFSETQ. The CDR3 covers 17 residues. In DNA form, the CDR3 reads TGCGCCATCGAGCCTAATCTAGCGGGGGGAAGTACCGGGGAGCTGTTTTTT. The encoded protein is CAIEPNLAGGSTGELFF.

The V gene is TRBV4-1, the J gene TRBJ2-7; a weak D match, TRBD2 (6 bases). The germline CDR1 and CDR2 sequences are MGHRA and YSYEKL. This CDR3 comprises 16 residues. V gave up 1 base and J gave up 0 bases, with 13 bases separating them. The CDR3 nucleotides are TGCGCCAGCAGCCAAGGCTTCGGGAGAAGCTCCTACGAGCAGTACTTC. Amino acid sequence: CASSQGFGRSSYEQYF.

V usage is TRBV5-1 and J usage is TRBJ1-2; 7 bases are a match to TRBD1. Per germline, CDR1 SGHRS and CDR2 YFSETQ. The CDR3 loop spans 13 amino acids. V was pared by 2 bases and J by 4 bases, with 2 bases of the junction left unmatched. The CDR3 sequence: CASSFGTVYGYTF. CDR3 DNA sequence: TGCGCCAGCAGCTTCGGGACAGTCTATGGCTACACCTTC.

A few counts support this clone. The genes are TRBV5-1 and TRBJ2-7, with 9 bases that match TRBD1. Trimming removed 3 bases from V and 3 bases from J; junction bases left unmatched: 16. Per germline, CDR1 SGHRS and CDR2 YFSETQ. This CDR3 has 18 amino acids. CDR3 in amino acids: CASSWRTGETPLSYEQYF. The CDR3 region has the DNA TGCGCCAGCAGCTGGAGGACAGGGGAGACTCCTCTTAGCTACGAGCAGTACTTC.

The chain links TRBV27 to TRBJ2-1; no firm D call. Trimming pared 4 bases from V and 0 bases from J, leaving 10 bases between. This CDR3 comprises 15 residues. CDR1 and CDR2 (germline): MNHEY, SMNVEV (reference sequence). This chain's CDR3 is CASSSATSSYNEQFF. CDR3 coding DNA: TGTGCCAGCAGTTCCGCGACTTCCTCCTACAATGAGCAGTTCTTC.

The V gene is TRBV5-8, the J gene TRBJ2-3; D is perhaps TRBD2 (7 bases). Germline CDR1 and CDR2: SGHTS and YDEGEE. Between the trimmed V and J ends, which lost 3 bases and 4 bases, there was a span of 18 bases. The CDR3 covers 16 residues. This CDR3 reads CASSYWTRGEADTQYF. CDR3 in DNA: TGTGCCAGCAGCTACTGGACTAGGGGGGAGGCAGATACGCAGTATTTT.

This clone was found a few times. Relative to the germline gene, one junction end is altered; a read error may explain this. The chain is built from TRBV5-4 and TRBJ2-5, with 9 bases aligning to TRBD2. This CDR3 has 18 residues. Per germline, CDR1 SGHNT and CDR2 YYREEE (reference sequence). This CDR3 is CASSLSRGGESSQVTQYF. CDR3 nucleotide sequence: TGTGCCAGCTCCCTCTCCCGCGGGGGGGAATCGAGCCAAGTGACCCAGTACTTC.

CDR3 loop: CASSPPEGRNTIYF. For the CDR3, the DNA is TGTGCCAGCAGCCCCCCTGAGGGAAGAAACACCATATATTTT. This rearrangement joins TRBV14 to TRBJ1-3; D is unclear. Germline CDR1 is SGHDN and CDR2 is FVKESK. The CDR3 is 14 residues long. Deletions cut 4 bases from V and 5 bases from J, with 12 bases between.

The chain uses TRBV19 and TRBJ1-5; TRBD1 is a possible D gene (6 bases). This CDR3 comprises 15 residues. Germline assignment: CDR1 LNHDA and CDR2 SQIVND (reference sequence). V shed 6 bases and J shed 3 bases, with 15 bases lying between them. This chain's CDR3 is CASSQIQGYNQPQHF. CDR3 DNA sequence: TGTGCCAGTAGCCAGATTCAGGGGTACAATCAGCCCCAGCATTTT.

A note on this clone: The same CDR3 arises from other DNA sequences in this sample as well. The rearrangement uses TRBV5-1 and TRBJ2-2, with D unresolved. CDR1 is SGHRS, CDR2 YFSETQ, per germline. CDR3 length: 13 residues. Trimming took off 3 bases at V and 2 bases at J, with 5 bases between the two ends. The CDR3 region has the DNA TGCGCCAGCAGCTCCAGTAACACCGGGGAGCTGTTTTTT. This codes for CASSSSNTGELFF. The whole variable domain, filled in from reference TRBV5-1 and TRBJ2-2, reads KAGVTQTPRYLIKTRGQQVTLSCSPISGHRSVSWYQQTPGQGLQFLFEYFSETQRNKGNFPGRFSGRQFSNSRSEMNVSTLELGDSALYLCASSSSNTGELFFGEGSRLTVL.

This sequence joins TRBV11-2 and TRBJ2-2; possibly TRBD1 for D (5 bases). V lost 11 bases and J lost 0, with 16 bases in between. This CDR3 has 15 amino acids. Germline lookup yields CDR1 SGHAT and CDR2 FQNNGV. CDR3 DNA sequence: TGTGCCTACCCTAAAGGGGTATCGAACACCGGGGAGCTGTTTTTT. It codes for CAYPKGVSNTGELFF.

This chain joins TRBV7-2 and TRBJ2-7; maybe TRBD2 (7 bases). This CDR3 is 12 amino acids long. The germline V and J ends were trimmed by 5 bases and 6 bases, with 11 bases remaining between them. Germline values: CDR1 SGHTA, CDR2 FQGNSA. CDR3 nucleotides: TGTGCCAGCAGCCAACGGGGGGCCGAGCAGTACTTC. This codes for CASSQRGAEQYF.

This clone was seen only a few times. The CDR3 is CASSPGGGNYGYTF. DNA of the CDR3: TGCGCCAGCAGCCCCGGGGGGGGGAACTATGGCTACACCTTC. V gene TRBV5-1 combines with J gene TRBJ1-2; D possibly corresponds to TRBD1 (5 bases). The CDR3 contains 14 residues. CDR1 is SGHRS, CDR2 YFSETQ, per germline. V was clipped by 4 bases and J by 2 bases, with 12 bases between them.

The V and J genes are TRBV28 and TRBJ2-7, with TRBD2 matching over 11 bases. From germline, CDR1 is MDHEN and CDR2 SYDVKM. CDR3 length: 15 amino acids. V shed 10 bases and J 2 bases; nucleotides not matched to a gene: 10. Written as DNA, the CDR3 is TGTGCCACCTCCGAGACTAGCGGGAATCCCTACGAGCAGTACTTC. Protein product: CATSETSGNPYEQYF.

V and J are TRBV6-1 and TRBJ2-1; 8 nucleotides agree with TRBD1. The J segment lost 9 bases and the V segment lost 4 bases, leaving 14 bases of the junction unmatched. This CDR3 region has 16 residues. The V gene's germline CDR1 is MNHNS and CDR2 SASEGT. This CDR3 is CASSAHSGQVKSEQFF. CDR3 nucleotides: TGTGCCAGCAGTGCCCACTCGGGACAGGTTAAAAGTGAGCAGTTCTTC.

This chain links TRBV7-9 with TRBJ1-1; the D gene is possibly TRBD1 (5 bases). The CDR3 is 15 amino acids. The V end was cut by 8 bases, the J end by 0 bases, with 16 bases between. Germline CDR1 and CDR2: SEHNR and FQNEAQ (reference sequence). The CDR3 DNA follows: TGTGCCAGCCCCCCGGGGGAGCTCCTGAACACTGAAGCTTTCTTT. It yields the protein CASPPGELLNTEAFF.

The chain has TRBV5-1 and TRBJ1-1; TRBD1 matches at 8 bases. This CDR3 spans 15 amino acids. Trimming took 3 bases from V and 5 from J; bases not matched to a gene: 9. Germline V gene data show CDR1 as SGHRS and CDR2 as YFSETQ. CDR3 protein: CASSSPRTGRTEAFF. In nucleotides, the CDR3 is TGCGCCAGCAGCTCCCCGAGGACAGGGCGGACTGAAGCTTTCTTT.

The V call is TRBV11-3, the J call TRBJ1-1; 8 positions match TRBD1. V dropped 1 base and J dropped 5; count of bases not matched to a gene: 9. In germline, CDR1 is SGHNT, CDR2 YENEEA. The CDR3 extends over 16 amino acids. The CDR3 protein is CASSLVAGGVGTEAFF. The CDR3 region has the DNA TGTGCCAGCAGCTTAGTGGCAGGGGGCGTGGGAACTGAAGCTTTCTTT. The variable domain in full, completed from reference TRBV11-3 and TRBJ1-1, reads EAGVVQSPRYKIIEKKQPVAFWCNPISGHNTLYWYLQNLGQGPELLIRYENEEAVDDSQLPKDRFSAERLKGVDSTLKIQPAELGDSAVYLCASSLVAGGVGTEAFFGQGTRLTVV.

This clone was recorded only once. V gene TRBV4-1 combines with J gene TRBJ2-1, with 7 bases identical to TRBD2. CDR1 is MGHRA, CDR2 YSYEKL, per germline. The CDR3 sequence is 14 residues long. Trimming cost V 5 bases and J 4 bases; bases outside gene matches: 5. The CDR3 DNA sequence: TGCGCCAGCAGCACGAACGGGGGGTACAATGAGCAGTTCTTC. Residues: CASSTNGGYNEQFF.

The chain carries TRBV27 and TRBJ2-2, with 9 positions matching TRBD1. The germline V gene has CDR1 MNHEY and CDR2 SMNVEV (reference sequence). The CDR3 is 17 residues long. Trimming cost V 2 bases and J 7 bases; bases outside gene matches: 11. The CDR3 loop is CASSLEARDRADGELFF. Written as DNA, the CDR3 is TGTGCCAGCAGTTTAGAGGCGCGGGACAGGGCGGACGGGGAGCTGTTTTTT.

As DNA, the CDR3 is TGTGCCAGTAGCTTTGCGGGGGGCGGCACAGATACGCAGTATTTT. Translated, it gives CASSFAGGGTDTQYF. This chain joins TRBV19 and TRBJ2-3; the match to TRBD2 covers 8 bases. Trimming at V came to 6 bases and at J to 1 base, leaving 6 bases not matched to a gene. The CDR3 extends over 15 amino acids. The germline V gene has CDR1 LNHDA and CDR2 SQIVND (reference sequence).